This T cell receptor (beta chain) comes out of a study of T cell responses to AZD1222 COVID-19 vaccine (dated by TCRdb to the early 2020s). Regarding the study in general: TCR sequencing covered roughly 230 trial participants: around 210 given two doses of AZD1222 and approximately 25 given two doses of MenACWY control vaccine. Trial participants were enrolled by age into 18-55, 56-69 and 70-plus year subgroups, with roughly 150, 30 and 60 TCR-sequenced participants respectively. Paper-wide results and their limitations: Because no day 14 peak-response samples were available, repertoires were characterized only after the peak T cell response. Conclusions about previously exposed vaccinees are limited because only five to seven AZD1222 recipients were SARS-CoV-2 seropositive at baseline. Participants were mostly white British, with more females than males. The authors suggested clonal diversity may have been underestimated. Nearly half of unique spike-specific TCRs reportedly recognized epitopes outside regions mutated in the B.1.351 and B.1.1.7 variants. After two AZD1222 doses, spike-specific TCR breadth and depth were significantly higher than at day 0 and than in MenACWY recipients. CD4 TCRs associated with the vaccine covered the entire spike protein, and the dominant responses were in regions 160-218 and 743-854. In the small 56-69-year group, the increase in depth fell short of significance, most likely because of low power.

V lost 6 bases and J lost 0 bases, and the count of bases not matched to a germline gene is 14. There are 19 amino acids in the CDR3, from cysteine to phenylalanine inclusive. The only DNA kept is the CDR3, 57 bases in frame from the first base. The CDR3 regions of human TCRbeta chains were analyzed by immunosequencing. Per the authors' processing: Repertoire TCRs were checked for matches against a reference library of SARS-CoV-2-specific TCRs that had been generated using the MIRA antigen-specificity platform. Breadth was defined as the fraction of unique TCRs that were SARS-CoV-2-associated. Depth was defined as the fraction of total T cells that were SARS-CoV-2-associated. Using the MIRA data, every spike-specific TCR was mapped to the spike region that the TCR reacted to and assigned to either a CD4 or a CD8 class. Log10-transformed breadth and depth values were compared by one-way ANOVA with Sidak's multiple comparisons tests. The clones in this table, taken by TCRdb from immuneACCESS, are in-frame only. Not every clone is retained; where verified, under half of the shortfall comes from an unresolved V gene, and the cause of the rest is unknown. From that table come the V and J calls and clone size; the DNA was used to work out D and trimming. In this sample the table shows around 140,000 clones, nearly 95% of which occur a single time. In total, the top ten clones hold 3.6% of the sample.

Remarks on this clone: This receptor's antigen is unknown. The record has no base qualities; no much larger clone is one base away.

The meaning of the sample's time point label: about 28 days (+/-7) after the second vaccine dose. AZD1222 recipients given second doses at about 4 weeks or at about 12 weeks were pooled, since spike-specific TCR depth and breadth were not found to differ between the two schedules. Vaccinee samples came from UK trials COV001 and COV002, including a single-blind randomized controlled phase 2/3 trial of AZD1222 (ChAdOx1 nCoV-19) in healthy adults. Trial participant PBMC samples were collected at day 0 and day 28 after the second dose for TCRbeta chain sequencing. This sample comprised peripheral blood, obtained 28 days after the second AZD1222 dose. Recombination connected TRBV23-1 to TRBJ2-6; the central 7 bases match TRBD1. TRBV23-1 counts as an open reading frame of uncertain function. This TCR came from an adult who received the AZD1222 COVID-19 vaccine. The base sequence is TGCGCCAGCAGCTCCCGGGACAGATTTTCCCCCTCTGGGGCCAACGTCCTGACTTTC. This codes for CASSSRDRFSPSGANVLTF.